Each of the 15 T cell receptor beta chains below was sequenced from the same sample in a study of blood T cell repertoires in COVID-19. Assay used: immunoSEQ multiplex PCR; TCRdb lists only in-frame clones, some missing. The profile shows about 140,000 clones, 79% of them singletons. Sequenced material: peripheral blood. These receptors all come from a man in his forties or fifties with active or convalescent COVID-19.

V gene TRBV7-8 combines with J gene TRBJ2-3, with a weak D call TRBD2 (6 bases). The CDR3 has 14 residues. V lost 4 bases to trimming and J lost 5 bases, with 13 bases between them. CDR1 SGHVS and CDR2 FQNEAQ come from the germline V gene. The CDR3: CASSSRDKGDTQYF. DNA of the CDR3: TGTGCCAGCAGCTCGCGGGATAAAGGAGATACGCAGTATTTT.

In this sample, this clone turned up once. The chain employs TRBV9 and TRBJ2-3, with TRBD2 matching over 9 bases. The CDR3 has 16 residues. CDR1 SGDLS and CDR2 YYNGEE come from the germline V gene. The V gene end was trimmed by 0 bases and the J gene end by 2 bases; junction bases not matched to a gene: 4. As DNA, the CDR3 is TGTGCCAGCAGCGTAGAGGGACTAGCCCCCACAGATACGCAGTATTTT. This gives the protein CASSVEGLAPTDTQYF.

The genes are TRBV12-5 and TRBJ2-5; TRBD1 aligns across 7 bases. Germline lookup yields CDR1 LGHNT and CDR2 FRNRAP. V was clipped by 5 bases and J by 5 bases; unmatched bases: 5. This CDR3 region has 13 residues. The CDR3 DNA is TGTGCTAGTGGTACAGGGGTCGGGGAGACCCAGTACTTC. This gives the protein CASGTGVGETQYF.

The chain joins TRBV19 to TRBJ2-7; 9 bases fit TRBD1. Germline assignment: CDR1 LNHDA and CDR2 SQIVND (reference sequence). CDR3 length equals 13 residues. J lost 5 bases, V lost 6 bases, and 5 bases had no gene match. The CDR3, as DNA: TGTGCCAGTAGGAGGACAGGGGTCCACGAGCAGTACTTC. Translating it yields CASRRTGVHEQYF.

This clone was observed a few times. The chain joins TRBV15 to TRBJ1-5; D not resolved. V was trimmed by 1 base and J by 1 base, leaving 8 bases between them. CDR1 is LNHNV and CDR2 is YYDKDF in the germline V gene (reference sequence). The CDR3 length is 15 residues. The CDR3 loop reads CATSRGAGSNQPQHF. CDR3 DNA: TGTGCCACCAGCAGAGGGGCAGGAAGCAATCAGCCCCAGCATTTT.

CDR3 loop: CASSLRASGNNSPLHF. CDR3 in DNA: TGCGCCAGCAGCTTGAGGGCTTCAGGGAATAATTCACCCCTCCACTTT. J is TRBJ1-6 and V is TRBV5-1, with D maybe TRBD1 (5 bases). V was pared by 1 base and J by 5 bases, with 13 bases between. CDR1 is SGHRS and CDR2 is YFSETQ in the germline V gene. This CDR3 is built from 16 residues.

The CDR3 coding sequence is TGCGCCAGCAGCCAAGATAACGCGGTCTACAATGAGCAGTTCTTC. Translating it yields CASSQDNAVYNEQFF. The J gene is TRBJ2-1, the V gene TRBV4-1; D is undetermined. V dropped 0 bases and J dropped 3 bases, with 9 bases sitting between them. Germline V gene lookup returns CDR1 MGHRA and CDR2 YSYEKL. The CDR3 is made up of 15 amino acids.

This clone has just a few counts. This chain uses TRBV28 with TRBJ1-2; D perhaps matches TRBD1 (6 bases). The V and J ends lost 5 bases and 8 bases respectively, with 12 bases between them. The germline V gene encodes CDR1 MDHEN and CDR2 SYDVKM. This CDR3 has 12 amino acids. The DNA for the CDR3 is TGTGCCAGCAGTCCCTGGACAGAAGGCTACACCTTC. Its protein is CASSPWTEGYTF.

This chain uses TRBV28 with TRBJ2-3, with TRBD1 matching over 10 bases. This CDR3 spans 15 amino acids. Trimming removed 2 bases from V and 4 bases from J; junction bases left unmatched: 3. Germline V gene data show CDR1 as MDHEN and CDR2 as SYDVKM. Here the CDR3 DNA reads TGTGCCAGCAGTTTAGGGACAGGGGCCCCAGATACGCAGTATTTT. Encoded protein: CASSLGTGAPDTQYF.

This chain links TRBV28 with TRBJ2-5, with 10 bases matching TRBD2. Trimming removed 5 bases from V and 5 bases from J; junction bases left unmatched: 14. The CDR3 loop spans 17 amino acids. Germline V gives CDR1 MDHEN, CDR2 SYDVKM. The CDR3 here is CASSTSLSGRFDETQYF. The CDR3, as DNA: TGTGCCAGCAGTACCTCGCTTAGCGGGAGGTTTGATGAGACCCAGTACTTC.

The V call is TRBV27, the J call TRBJ1-1, with TRBD1 matching 9 bases. Germline trimming cut 8 bases from V and 4 bases from J; bases unmatched to any gene: 14. Germline V CDR1 and CDR2: MNHEY, SMNVEV (reference sequence). CDR3 length: 16 amino acids. CDR3 loop: CASGRGQGKLSTEAFF. The CDR3 coding sequence is TGTGCCAGCGGGAGAGGACAGGGGAAATTGAGCACTGAAGCTTTCTTT.

The chain links TRBV3-1 (or the pseudogene TRBV3-2) to TRBJ2-4, with 11 bases fitting TRBD2. Germline trimming cut 4 bases from V and 3 bases from J; bases unmatched to any gene: 5. Germline loops: CDR1 LGHDT, CDR2 YNNKEL (reference sequence). This CDR3 spans 16 amino acids. Here the CDR3 reads CASSPLAGGGKNIQYF. In DNA form, the CDR3 reads TGTGCCAGCAGCCCTCTAGCGGGAGGAGGCAAAAACATTCAGTACTTC.

The J gene is TRBJ1-1, the V gene TRBV9; 7 nucleotides align to TRBD1. Germline lookup yields CDR1 SGDLS and CDR2 YYNGEE. The CDR3 has 14 amino acids. Trimming cost V 1 base and J 7 bases; bases outside gene matches: 7. CDR3 loop: CASSVSPRGDEAFF. CDR3 coding DNA: TGTGCCAGCAGCGTATCCCCCAGGGGGGATGAAGCTTTCTTT.

The chain combines TRBV19 with TRBJ1-3; D is possibly TRBD1 (6 bases). This CDR3 spans 15 amino acids. Germline CDR1 reads LNHDA; CDR2 reads SQIVND (reference sequence). Trimming cost V 3 bases and J 0 bases, with 9 bases left between them. CDR3 residues: CASSMMGASGNTIYF. CDR3 coding DNA: TGTGCCAGTAGTATGATGGGGGCCTCTGGAAACACCATATATTTT.

V is TRBV2 and J is TRBJ1-5, with 7 bases identical to TRBD1. The junction had 9 bases not matched to a gene; V was cut back by 6 bases and J by 1 base. The CDR3 has 16 amino acids. Germline assignment: CDR1 SNHLY and CDR2 FYNNEI. CDR3 DNA: TGTGCCAGCAGCGGTAGGGGGCAGAGGAGCAATCAGCCCCAGCATTTT. Translation gives CASSGRGQRSNQPQHF.